This entry concerns a single T cell receptor beta chain. The antigen remains undetermined. The sample comes from a study of long-term antiretroviral therapy in people with HIV. Study findings and constraints: Despite increasing after ART, diversity remained lower than that of transplant donor controls.

Cryopreserved PBMC samples of roughly 0.85-10 million cells were used for DNA extraction. This CDR3 comprises 11 residues. Trimming took 5 bases from V and 8 from J, leaving 9 bases between them. Germline V gene sequence: CDR1 SGHTA, CDR2 FQGTGA. The assay, immunoSEQ v3.0, was run at survey level. The method was immunoSEQ multiplex PCR; TCRdb's version includes in-frame clones alone and lacks a portion of them. The repertoire holds about 29,000 clones, with about 93% as singletons. This TCR came from a man aged 35-49 years with HIV. The rearrangement links TRBV7-3 to TRBJ1-1; unclear D gene. The sequencing here drew on unsorted PBMCs, taken 6.2 years after starting antiretroviral therapy. The chain's CDR3 is CASSHPDEAFF. The CDR3 DNA reads as TGTGCCAGCAGCCACCCGGACGAAGCTTTCTTT.